One T cell receptor beta chain is described in this entry. Antigen unknown. cDNA libraries for TCR beta contained unique molecular identifiers. Out of about 0.9 to 10 million T cells, a few hundred thousand cDNA molecules were generated. TCRdb used MiXCR to reprocess the PCR reads, holding one entry per CDR3 protein. The sample holds hundreds of thousands of distinct CDR3 sequences; around 60% are singletons and the top ten take roughly 12%. The germline V gene has CDR1 DFQATT and CDR2 SNEGSKA (reference sequence). The V gene lost 5 bases and the J gene lost 0 bases, with 12 bases spanning the gap. The CDR3 covers 14 residues. The data originate from a study of post-analysis software for immune sequencing data. Study overall: Progressive-relapsing, secondary progressive and relapsing-remitting multiple sclerosis were among the disease courses included. Study-wide results and limits: F measure grouped same-batch samples tightly together. The study found significantly lower normalized Chao1 diversity in multiple sclerosis patients than in controls. Relative to controls, patients had 5 or 6 TRBV segments at higher frequency, with TRBV5-6, TRBV5-1 and TRBV20-1 among these.

Sequenced sample: blood. This receptor was identified in a girl aged 2 to 9 with multiple sclerosis. The chain couples TRBV20-1 to TRBJ2-3; the D gene is possibly TRBD2 (5 bases). The CDR3 here is CSAPLDPSTDTQYF. CDR3 nucleotides: TGCAGTGCTCCACTAGACCCTAGCACAGATACGCAGTATTTT.